Below are 18 T cell receptor beta chains sequenced from a single sample in a study of neoadjuvant anti-PD-1 for oral cavity cancer. TCRdb's copy holds only in-frame clones and misses some; the assay was immunoSEQ multiplex PCR. The sample yields about 10,000 clones, roughly three fifths seen once. The time point: after neoadjuvant nivolumab, at surgical resection. This specimen consisted of PBMCs, obtained after nivolumab (anti-PD-1) treatment. Source of these receptors: a person aged 35 to 85 with oral cavity squamous cell carcinoma.

In DNA form, the CDR3 reads TGTGCCAGTAGTATAGCCACTAGCGGCGCGTTCTTC. Its protein is CASSIATSGAFF. The chain is built from TRBV19 and TRBJ2-1; 8 positions match TRBD2. Per germline, CDR1 LNHDA and CDR2 SQIVND (reference sequence). The CDR3 spans 12 residues. V shed 1 base, J shed 15 bases, and the junction held 5 bases outside the gene matches.

The chain has TRBV25-1 and TRBJ1-5, with D maybe TRBD1 (5 bases). The germline V gene has CDR1 MGHDK and CDR2 SYGVNS. Trimming removed 4 bases from V and 3 bases from J, with 7 bases in between. The CDR3 is 13 residues long. The CDR3 DNA sequence: TGTGCCAGCAGTGGACAGAACAATCAGCCCCAGCATTTT. This translates into CASSGQNNQPQHF.

The chain recombines TRBV4-1 with TRBJ2-1; the match to TRBD2 covers 13 bases. CDR1 and CDR2 (germline): MGHRA, YSYEKL. V trimming: 4 bases; J trimming: 6 bases; junction bases outside the gene matches: 3. This CDR3 has 15 residues. The CDR3 sequence is CASSLGTSGINEQFF. Written as DNA, the CDR3 is TGCGCCAGCAGCCTCGGGACTAGCGGGATCAATGAGCAGTTCTTC.

This chain links TRBV11-3 with TRBJ2-1; D gene uncertain. The V end was cut by 5 bases, the J end by 5 bases, with 7 bases between. Germline CDR1 reads SGHNT; CDR2 reads YENEEA. The CDR3 loop spans 12 amino acids. The CDR3 protein is CASSRQNNEQFF. The CDR3 DNA reads TGTGCCAGCAGCCGTCAAAACAATGAGCAGTTCTTC.

V usage is TRBV27 and J usage is TRBJ2-1, with TRBD1 matching 9 bases. The junction had 6 bases not matched to a gene; V was cut back by 5 bases and J by 7 bases. The germline gives CDR1 MNHEY, CDR2 SMNVEV (reference sequence). The CDR3 loop spans 14 amino acids. The CDR3 bases are TGTGCCAGCAGTGGGACAGGGTATTTTAATGAGCAGTTCTTC. This translates into CASSGTGYFNEQFF.

CDR3 sequence (DNA): TGTGCCAGCAGTGTACAGGGAATCGGGGCTGAAGCTTTCTTT. Translating gives CASSVQGIGAEAFF. V is TRBV6-1 and J is TRBJ1-1, with D possibly matching TRBD1 (6 bases). There are 14 residues in the CDR3. The V end was cut by 4 bases, the J end by 6 bases, with 15 bases between. Per germline, CDR1 MNHNS and CDR2 SASEGT.

This rearrangement joins TRBV9 to TRBJ1-3; D gene unclear. V lost 0 bases and J 0 bases, leaving 10 bases between the germline ends. The CDR3 is made up of 16 amino acids. In germline, CDR1 is SGDLS, CDR2 YYNGEE. In DNA, the CDR3 is TGTGCCAGCAGCGTAGCCAACAGCTTCTCTGGAAACACCATATATTTT. This encodes CASSVANSFSGNTIYF.

V is TRBV7-8 and J is TRBJ2-2, with 8 bases lining up with TRBD1. V shed 5 bases, J shed 4 bases, and the junction held 9 bases outside the gene matches. Germline V gene sequence: CDR1 SGHVS, CDR2 FQNEAQ. The CDR3 spans 16 residues. In DNA form, the CDR3 reads TGTGCCAGCAGCAGCCGACAGGGGCCAACCACCGGGGAGCTGTTTTTT. This sequence encodes CASSSRQGPTTGELFF.

V and J are TRBV10-3 and TRBJ2-7; 8 nucleotides align to TRBD1. The CDR3 covers 15 residues. V shed 5 bases, J shed 1 base, and the junction held 7 bases outside the gene matches. Germline V gene lookup returns CDR1 ENHRY and CDR2 SYGVKD. This chain's CDR3 is CAISRQGTGSYEQYF. CDR3 in DNA: TGTGCCATCAGTAGACAGGGGACTGGGTCCTACGAGCAGTACTTC.

The chain links TRBV19 to TRBJ2-7; D tentatively fits TRBD1 or TRBD2 (5 bases each). The CDR3 runs 14 residues. Germline lookup yields CDR1 LNHDA and CDR2 SQIVND (reference sequence). V was clipped by 10 bases and J by 0 bases, with 16 bases between them. In DNA form, the CDR3 reads TGTGCCACCCCGGGTCGAGGGGACTCCTACGAGCAGTACTTC. As protein: CATPGRGDSYEQYF. The full variable domain, rest sourced from reference TRBV19 and TRBJ2-7, is DGGITQSPKYLFRKEGQNVTLSCEQNLNHDAMYWYRQDPGQGLRLIYYSQIVNDFQKGDIAEGYSVSREKKESFPLTVTSAQKNPTAFYLCATPGRGDSYEQYFGPGTRLTVT.

V usage is TRBV6-1 and J usage is TRBJ2-3; D may be TRBD2 (5 bases). Germline V CDR1 and CDR2: MNHNS, SASEGT. This CDR3 has 15 residues. V was cut by 6 bases and J by 4 bases, with 17 bases left in between. CDR3 protein: CASSKQSRGSDTQYF. The CDR3 bases are TGTGCCAGCAGCAAACAGAGCCGGGGATCAGATACGCAGTATTTT.

The chain links TRBV5-6 to TRBJ1-1; 11 bases line up with TRBD1. Looked up from germline, CDR1 is SGHDT and CDR2 is YYEEEE. CDR3 length equals 16 residues. V was clipped by 6 bases and J by 5 bases; unmatched bases: 12. The CDR3 nucleotides are TGTGCCAGCACCCTACACGGACAGGGGGCTAGGACTGAAGCTTTCTTT. It encodes CASTLHGQGARTEAFF.

The chain has TRBV4-1 and TRBJ1-4; perhaps TRBD1 as D (5 bases). V was shortened by 3 bases and J by 4 bases, with 18 bases between the two germline ends. The CDR3 is made up of 17 amino acids. Germline V gene lookup returns CDR1 MGHRA and CDR2 YSYEKL. The CDR3 loop is CASSHDPQGANNEKLFF. The CDR3 bases are TGCGCCAGCAGCCACGATCCTCAGGGCGCCAATAATGAAAAACTGTTTTTT.

The chain joins TRBV27 to TRBJ2-7, with D unresolved. The germline gives CDR1 MNHEY, CDR2 SMNVEV (reference sequence). The CDR3 loop spans 11 amino acids. V lost 4 bases and J 7 bases, leaving 8 bases between the germline ends. The CDR3 loop is CASSSVREQYF. The CDR3 DNA reads as TGTGCCAGCAGTTCGGTTCGGGAGCAGTACTTC.

A few counts support this clone. CDR3 residues: CASSYRGSPPSPLHF. The CDR3 DNA is TGTGCCAGCAGCTACCGGGGATCACCTCCCTCACCCCTCCACTTT. The chain has TRBV5-6 and TRBJ1-6; no firm D call. Germline V gene data show CDR1 as SGHDT and CDR2 as YYEEEE. CDR3 length equals 15 residues. With 3 bases removed from V and 10 bases from J, the gap between germline ends came to 17 bases. Variable domain in full (rest from reference TRBV5-6 and TRBJ1-6): DAGVTQSPTHLIKTRGQQVTLRCSPKSGHDTVSWYQQALGQGPQFIFQYYEEEERQRGNFPDRFSGHQFPNYSSELNVNALLLGDSALYLCASSYRGSPPSPLHFGNGTRLTVT.

The chain joins TRBV30 to TRBJ2-7; 12 bases fit TRBD2. The V segment lost 5 bases and the J segment 3 bases; nucleotides outside the gene matches: 5. From germline, CDR1 is GTSNPN and CDR2 SVGIG (reference sequence). The CDR3 is made up of 14 amino acids. The DNA for the CDR3 is TGTGCCTGGTCCGGGACTAGCGGGTTCTACGAGCAGTACTTC. This translates into CAWSGTSGFYEQYF.

The chain carries TRBV7-9 and TRBJ2-1, with D unclear. Per germline, CDR1 SEHNR and CDR2 FQNEAQ (reference sequence). Trimming left V 5 bases short and J 10 bases short, with 15 bases between. The CDR3 is 13 residues long. CDR3: CASSTKLEQEQFF. The CDR3 DNA follows: TGTGCCAGCAGCACGAAGCTAGAACAGGAGCAGTTCTTC.

The chain links TRBV10-2 to TRBJ2-7; tentatively, D is TRBD2 (5 bases). Germline V lookup: CDR1 WSHSY, CDR2 SAAADI. With 6 bases removed from V and 2 bases from J, the gap between germline ends came to 8 bases. This CDR3 spans 12 amino acids. The CDR3 loop reads CASRAATYEQYF. The DNA of the CDR3 is TGCGCCAGCAGAGCGGCTACCTACGAGCAGTACTTC.